Listed below are T cell receptor beta chains from one sample, sequenced in a study of early T cells in non-severe SARS-CoV-2 infection. From the 5' RACE reads, TCRdb called clonotypes with MiXCR, one entry per CDR3 protein. The top ten hold around 15% of the sample, which has 65,000 to 95,000 distinct CDR3 sequences, around 12% seen once. This specimen was whole blood, taken at baseline. Every receptor here comes from an adult who was a healthcare worker with PCR-confirmed SARS-CoV-2 infection or an uninfected control (not recorded which). The donor label of this sample is uncertain. CDR3s include the opening cysteine and the closing phenylalanine or tryptophan. A D gene is named only where the DNA matches it firmly. The size of a clone is reported for some rows only, either as once, few or many, or as a class for expanded clones.

.	TRBV6-2/TRBV6-3	many	TRBJ1-5	CASSYYGGWANQPQHF	TGTGCCAGCAGTTACTACGGCGGCTGGGCCAATCAGCCCCAGCATTTT
.	TRBV20-1	.	TRBJ1-3	CSAHGRSRNTIYF	TGCAGTGCCCATGGACGAAGTCGAAACACCATATATTTT
TRBD2	TRBV20-1	.	TRBJ2-3	CSARPSGAGTQYF	TGCAGTGCTAGGCCCAGCGGGGCGGGTACGCAGTATTTT
TRBD2	TRBV6-1	.	TRBJ2-7	CASSDLLAGGIYEQYF	TGTGCCAGCAGTGACCTTCTAGCGGGAGGGATCTACGAGCAGTACTTC
.	TRBV5-6	few	TRBJ2-6	CASSLVPSGANVLTF	TGTGCCAGCAGCTTGGTACCCTCTGGGGCCAACGTCCTGACTTTC
.	TRBV12-3/TRBV12-4	many	TRBJ1-5	CASNRGSNQPQHF	TGTGCCAGCAATAGGGGAAGCAATCAGCCCCAGCATTTT
TRBD2	TRBV6-1	many	TRBJ2-3	CASSGLAGADTQYF	TGTGCCAGCAGTGGACTAGCGGGAGCAGATACGCAGTATTTT
TRBD2	TRBV7-6	many	TRBJ2-3	CASSSLAGRSTDTQYF	TGTGCCAGCAGCTCTCTAGCGGGGCGAAGCACAGATACGCAGTATTTT
TRBD1	TRBV5-6	.	TRBJ2-5	CASSLARTGKETQYF	TGTGCCAGCAGCTTGGCCCGGACAGGGAAAGAGACCCAGTACTTC
.	TRBV9	.	TRBJ2-1	CASSPKGLLNEQFF	TGTGCCAGCAGCCCCAAAGGACTCCTCAATGAGCAGTTCTTC
TRBD2	TRBV4-2	few	TRBJ2-2	CASSQELAGYNTGELFF	TGTGCCAGCAGCCAAGAACTAGCGGGTTATAACACCGGGGAGCTGTTTTTT